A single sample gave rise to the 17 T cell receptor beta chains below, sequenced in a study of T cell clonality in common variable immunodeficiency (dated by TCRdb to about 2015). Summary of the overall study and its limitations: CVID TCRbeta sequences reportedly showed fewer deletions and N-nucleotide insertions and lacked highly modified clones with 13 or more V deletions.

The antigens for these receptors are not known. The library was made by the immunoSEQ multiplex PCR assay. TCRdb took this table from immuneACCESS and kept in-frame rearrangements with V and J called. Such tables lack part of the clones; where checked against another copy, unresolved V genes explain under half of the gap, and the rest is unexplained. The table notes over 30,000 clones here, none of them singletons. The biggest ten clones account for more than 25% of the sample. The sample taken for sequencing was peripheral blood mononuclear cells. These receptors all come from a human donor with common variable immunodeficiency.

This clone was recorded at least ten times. The CDR3 protein is CASSSTGDKNIQYF. The sequenced CDR3 bases are TGTGCCAGCAGTTCGACAGGGGACAAAAACATT. V usage is TRBV6-2 or TRBV6-3 and J usage is TRBJ2-4; 8 bases match TRBD1. The observed sequence ends 3 residues before the CDR3 terminus, with the missing tail filled in from the germline J gene. Germline V gene sequence: CDR1 MNHEY, CDR2 SVGEGT. The CDR3 has 14 residues. V gave up 4 bases and J gave up 3 bases; unmatched junction bases: 2.

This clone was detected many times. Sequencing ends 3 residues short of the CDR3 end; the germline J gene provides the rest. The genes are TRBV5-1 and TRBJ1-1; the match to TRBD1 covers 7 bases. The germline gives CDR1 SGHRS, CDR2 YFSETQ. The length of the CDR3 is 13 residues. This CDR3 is CASSSETGWYAFF. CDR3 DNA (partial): TGCGCCAGCAGCAGTGAGACAGGGTGGTAC.

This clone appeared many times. The part of the CDR3 DNA that was read is TGTGCCAGCAGCCCTCAGGGATATGGC. It is translated as CASSPQGYG. The entire CDR3 is CASSPQGYGYTF. The chain uses TRBV7-2 and TRBJ1-2, with D tentatively TRBD1 (5 bases). The read stops 3 residues short of the end of the CDR3; the missing end is completed from the germline J gene. CDR3 length: 12 residues. The V gene lost 5 bases and the J gene lost 5 bases, with 9 bases spanning the gap. The germline gives CDR1 SGHTA, CDR2 FQGNSA. The full variable domain, its missing parts supplied by reference TRBV7-2 and TRBJ1-2, is GAGVSQSPSNKVTEKGKDVELRCDPISGHTALYWYRQSLGQGLEFLIYFQGNSAPDKSGLPSDRFSAERTGGSVSTLTIQRTQQEDSAVYLCASSPQGYGYTFGSGTRLTVV.

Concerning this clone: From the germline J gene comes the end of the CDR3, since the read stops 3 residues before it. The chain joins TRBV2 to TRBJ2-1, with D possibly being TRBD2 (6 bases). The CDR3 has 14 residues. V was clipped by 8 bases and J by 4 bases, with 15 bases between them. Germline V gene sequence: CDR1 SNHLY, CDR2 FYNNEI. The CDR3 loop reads CASQGLATYNEQFF. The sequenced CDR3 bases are TGTGCCAGCCAAGGGCTAGCGACATACAATGAG.

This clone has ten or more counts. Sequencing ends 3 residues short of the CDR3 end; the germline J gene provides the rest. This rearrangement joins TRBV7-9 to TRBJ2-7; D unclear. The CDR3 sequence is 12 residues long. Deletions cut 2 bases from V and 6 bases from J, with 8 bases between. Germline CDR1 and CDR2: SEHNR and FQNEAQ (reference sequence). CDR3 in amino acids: CASSLFSAEQYF. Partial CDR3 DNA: TGTGCCAGCAGCTTATTCAGCGCCGAG.

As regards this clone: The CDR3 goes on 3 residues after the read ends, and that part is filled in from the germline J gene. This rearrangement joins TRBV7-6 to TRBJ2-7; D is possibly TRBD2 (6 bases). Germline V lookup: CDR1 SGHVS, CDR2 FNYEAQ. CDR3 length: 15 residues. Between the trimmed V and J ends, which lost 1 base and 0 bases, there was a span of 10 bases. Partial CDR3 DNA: TGTGCCAGCAGCTTAGAGGAGGGGCCCTCCTACGAG. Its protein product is CASSLEEGPSYE. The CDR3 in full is CASSLEEGPSYEQYF.

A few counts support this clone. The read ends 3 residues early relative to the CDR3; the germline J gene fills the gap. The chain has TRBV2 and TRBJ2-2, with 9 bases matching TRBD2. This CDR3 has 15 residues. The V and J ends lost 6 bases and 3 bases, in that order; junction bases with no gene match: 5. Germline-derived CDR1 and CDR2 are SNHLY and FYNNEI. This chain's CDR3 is CASRGLAFDTGELFF. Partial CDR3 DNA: TGTGCCAGCAGAGGACTAGCGTTCGACACCGGGGAG.

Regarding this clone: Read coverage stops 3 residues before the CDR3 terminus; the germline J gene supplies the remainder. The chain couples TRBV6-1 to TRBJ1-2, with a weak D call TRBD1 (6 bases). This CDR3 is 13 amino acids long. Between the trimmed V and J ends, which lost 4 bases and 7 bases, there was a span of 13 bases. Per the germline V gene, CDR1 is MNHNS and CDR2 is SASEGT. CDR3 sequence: CASSGQESTGYTF. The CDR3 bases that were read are TGTGCCAGCAGTGGACAGGAGAGTACTGGC.

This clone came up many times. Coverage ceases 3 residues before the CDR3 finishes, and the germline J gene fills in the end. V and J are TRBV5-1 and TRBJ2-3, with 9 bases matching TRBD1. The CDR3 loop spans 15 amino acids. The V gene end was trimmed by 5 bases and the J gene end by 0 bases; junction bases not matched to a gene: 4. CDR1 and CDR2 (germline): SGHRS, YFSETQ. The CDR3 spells CASSRQGVSTDTQYF. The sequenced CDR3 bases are TGCGCCAGCAGTCGACAGGGGGTGAGCACAGATACG.

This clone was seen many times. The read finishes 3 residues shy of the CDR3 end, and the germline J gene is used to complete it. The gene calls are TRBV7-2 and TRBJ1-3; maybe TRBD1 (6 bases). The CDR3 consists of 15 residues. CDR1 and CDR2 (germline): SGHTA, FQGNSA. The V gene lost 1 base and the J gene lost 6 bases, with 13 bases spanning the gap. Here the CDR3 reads CASSLGGWTENTIYF. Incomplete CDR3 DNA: TGTGCCAGCAGCTTAGGGGGGTGGACAGAAAACACC.

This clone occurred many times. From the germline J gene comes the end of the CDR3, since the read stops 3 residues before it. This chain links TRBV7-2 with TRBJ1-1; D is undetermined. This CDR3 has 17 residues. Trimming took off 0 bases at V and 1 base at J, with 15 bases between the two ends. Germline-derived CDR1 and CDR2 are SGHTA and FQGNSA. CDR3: CASSLAATLTTNTEAFF. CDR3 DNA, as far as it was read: TGTGCCAGCAGCTTAGCCGCGACCCTGACAACGAACACTGAA.

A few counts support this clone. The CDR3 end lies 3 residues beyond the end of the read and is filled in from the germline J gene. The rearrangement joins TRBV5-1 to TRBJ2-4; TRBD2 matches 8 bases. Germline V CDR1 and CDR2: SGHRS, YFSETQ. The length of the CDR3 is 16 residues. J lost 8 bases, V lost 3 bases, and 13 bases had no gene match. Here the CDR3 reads CASSWDSSAGGYIQYF. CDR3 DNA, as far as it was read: TGCGCCAGCAGCTGGGATAGTTCCGCGGGGGGCTACATT.

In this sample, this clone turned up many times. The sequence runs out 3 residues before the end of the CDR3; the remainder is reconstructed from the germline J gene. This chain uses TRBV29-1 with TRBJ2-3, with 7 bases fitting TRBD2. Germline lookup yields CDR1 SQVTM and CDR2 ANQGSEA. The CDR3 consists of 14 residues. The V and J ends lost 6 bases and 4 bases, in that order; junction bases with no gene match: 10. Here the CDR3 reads CSVSTSSSADTQYF. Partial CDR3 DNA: TGCAGCGTCTCGACTAGCTCAAGCGCAGATACG.

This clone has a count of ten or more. The CDR3 is CASSLFQSTDTQYF. The CDR3 bases that were read are TGCGCCAGCAGCTTGTTCCAGTCCACAGATACG. The chain recombines TRBV5-1 with TRBJ2-3; D is unclear. The read ends 3 residues early relative to the CDR3; the germline J gene fills the gap. This CDR3 is built from 14 residues. With 1 base removed from V and 2 bases from J, the gap between germline ends came to 8 bases. CDR1 is SGHRS and CDR2 is YFSETQ in the germline V gene. The full variable domain, rest sourced from reference TRBV5-1 and TRBJ2-3, is KAGVTQTPRYLIKTRGQQVTLSCSPISGHRSVSWYQQTPGQGLQFLFEYFSETQRNKGNFPGRFSGRQFSNSRSEMNVSTLELGDSALYLCASSLFQSTDTQYFGPGTRLTVL.

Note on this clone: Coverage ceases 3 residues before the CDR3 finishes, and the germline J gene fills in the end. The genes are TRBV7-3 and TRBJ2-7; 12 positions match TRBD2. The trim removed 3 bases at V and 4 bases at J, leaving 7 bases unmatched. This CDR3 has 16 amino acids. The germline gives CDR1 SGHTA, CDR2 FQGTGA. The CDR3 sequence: CASSFGGGTSGYEQYF. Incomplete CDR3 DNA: TGTGCCAGCAGCTTCGGCGGGGGGACTAGCGGGTACGAG.

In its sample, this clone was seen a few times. The covered CDR3 bases are TGTGCCAGCAGCCCAACCGCCGGGGTGGCC. This encodes CASSPTAGVA. The entire CDR3 protein reads CASSPTAGVALHF. J is TRBJ1-6 and V is TRBV7-9; D is unresolved. The read comes to an end 3 residues before the CDR3 does, leaving the germline J gene to fill in the end. The CDR3 spans 13 residues. Germline lookup yields CDR1 SEHNR and CDR2 FQNEAQ (reference sequence). Together with reference TRBV7-9 and TRBJ1-6, the CDR3 gives the full variable domain: DTGVSQNPRHKITKRGQNVTFRCDPISEHNRLYWYRQTLGQGPEFLTYFQNEAQLEKSRLLSDRFSAERPKGSFSTLEIQRTEQGDSAMYLCASSPTAGVALHFGNGTRLTVT.

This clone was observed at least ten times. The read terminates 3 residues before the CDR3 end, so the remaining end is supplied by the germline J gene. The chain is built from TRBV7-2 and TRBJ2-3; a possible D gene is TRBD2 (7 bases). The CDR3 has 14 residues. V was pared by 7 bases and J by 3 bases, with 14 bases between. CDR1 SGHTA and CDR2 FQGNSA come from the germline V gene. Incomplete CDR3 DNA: TGTGCCAGCACTTTAGGGGGGGCAACAGATACG. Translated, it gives CASTLGGATDT. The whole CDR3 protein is CASTLGGATDTQYF. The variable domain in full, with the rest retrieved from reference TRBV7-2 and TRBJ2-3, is GAGVSQSPSNKVTEKGKDVELRCDPISGHTALYWYRQSLGQGLEFLIYFQGNSAPDKSGLPSDRFSAERTGGSVSTLTIQRTQQEDSAVYLCASTLGGATDTQYFGPGTRLTVL.